This TCR beta chain emerged from a study of metastatic and nonmetastatic thyroid tumors. Germline V CDR1 and CDR2: SEHNR, FQNEAQ (reference sequence). This CDR3 contains 15 residues. Trimming shortened V by 4 bases and J by 5 bases, and 14 bases separated the two germline ends. Ahead of thyroid surgery, no patient had received treatment of any kind. This clone was seen a few times. In the authors' workflow: The study's classifier, a distant-metastasis tool for papillary thyroid cancer, was built using CDR3 differences across clinicopathological groups. TCRdb reanalyzed the PCR reads with MiXCR. TCRdb, not the authors, supplied the V and J calls. The data show around 61,000 clones, with roughly 29% seen just once and about 15% held by the top ten.

V and J are TRBV7-9 and TRBJ2-2, with D perhaps being TRBD1 or TRBD2 (6 bases each). Source material: blood. This TCR was sampled from a female donor with papillary thyroid cancer or a benign thyroid nodule (not recorded which). Some clones in this sample may be carry-over from other donors' samples. The CDR3: CASSSMGGATGELFF. CDR3 DNA: TGTGCCAGCAGCTCAATGGGGGGCGCAACCGGGGAGCTGTTTTTT.